Below are 23 T cell receptor beta chains sequenced from a single sample in a study of T cell responses to AZD1222 COVID-19 vaccine. This table comes from immunoSEQ multiplex PCR, and its TCRdb copy is limited to in-frame clones, with some not included. This table has 65,000 to 70,000 clones, 83% appearing once. The specimen comprised peripheral blood, sampled 28 days after the second AZD1222 dose. The receptors stem from an adult who received the AZD1222 COVID-19 vaccine.

This clone has just a few counts. CDR3 protein: CASSLGGPNSNQPQHF. CDR3 bases: TGTGCCAGCAGCTTAGGGGGCCCGAATAGCAATCAGCCCCAGCATTTT. The chain carries TRBV7-6 and TRBJ1-5, with D perhaps TRBD1 (5 bases). V shed 1 base and J shed 0 bases, with 10 bases lying between them. The CDR3 length is 16 residues. Germline CDR1 SGHVS, CDR2 FNYEAQ. The entire variable domain, with the rest obtained from reference TRBV7-6 and TRBJ1-5, is as follows: GAGVSQSPRYKVTKRGQDVALRCDPISGHVSLYWYRQALGQGPEFLTYFNYEAQQDKSGLPNDRFSAERPEGSISTLTIQRTEQRDSAMYRCASSLGGPNSNQPQHFGDGTRLSIL.

The chain links TRBV3-1 (or the pseudogene TRBV3-2) to TRBJ1-4; perhaps TRBD1 as D (6 bases). The CDR3 extends over 18 amino acids. Germline CDR1 reads LGHDT; CDR2 reads YNNKEL (reference sequence). V lost 0 bases and J lost 0, with 14 bases in between. This chain's CDR3 is CASSQDYLTGTTNEKLFF. CDR3 DNA sequence: TGTGCCAGCAGCCAAGATTACCTGACAGGCACAACTAATGAAAAACTGTTTTTT.

This clone was seen just once. The chain combines TRBV28 with TRBJ1-2; 7 bases match TRBD1. The CDR3 has 13 amino acids. V shed 6 bases, J shed 6 bases, and the junction held 7 bases outside the gene matches. CDR1 is MDHEN, CDR2 SYDVKM, per germline. CDR3 nucleotide sequence: TGTGCCAGCAGAGAACAGGGGTCCGATGGCTACACCTTC. Protein product: CASREQGSDGYTF.

V usage is TRBV10-1 and J usage is TRBJ2-5; D assignment may be TRBD1 or TRBD2 (6 bases each). Germline-derived CDR1 and CDR2 are WNHNN and SYGVQD (reference sequence). V dropped 4 bases and J dropped 5 bases, with 20 bases sitting between them. There are 16 residues in the CDR3. The CDR3 protein is CASSAGAFPEGETQYF. In nucleotides, the CDR3 is TGCGCCAGCAGTGCGGGGGCCTTCCCGGAGGGGGAGACCCAGTACTTC.

This clone was detected only a few times. The rearrangement uses TRBV7-8 and TRBJ1-1; maybe TRBD1 (5 bases). Germline CDR1 is SGHVS and CDR2 is FQNEAQ. This CDR3 contains 16 residues. V dropped 4 bases and J dropped 0 bases, with 15 bases sitting between them. In nucleotides, the CDR3 is TGTGCCAGCAGCTCTCCTACCGGGGGTTTGAACACTGAAGCTTTCTTT. It codes for CASSSPTGGLNTEAFF.

The genes are TRBV9 and TRBJ1-1; maybe TRBD1 (5 bases). Trimming removed 3 bases at V and 1 base at J, with 13 bases between. The CDR3 extends over 15 amino acids. The germline gives CDR1 SGDLS, CDR2 YYNGEE. The CDR3 is CASSGYSRENTEAFF. The DNA for the CDR3 is TGTGCCAGCAGCGGGTACTCCAGGGAGAACACTGAAGCTTTCTTT. Full variable domain (rest looked up from reference TRBV9 and TRBJ1-1): DSGVTQTPKHLITATGQRVTLRCSPRSGDLSVYWYQQSLDQGLQFLIQYYNGEERAKGNILERFSAQQFPDLHSELNLSSLELGDSALYFCASSGYSRENTEAFFGQGTRLTVV.

Here the CDR3 reads CASSSSGSNTEAFF. CDR3 DNA: TGCGCCAGCAGCTCCTCGGGGTCGAACACTGAAGCTTTCTTT. V is TRBV5-1 and J is TRBJ1-1; the D is unclear. From germline, CDR1 is SGHRS and CDR2 YFSETQ. The ends were cut back, 3 bases at V and 1 base at J, with 10 bases in the middle. The CDR3 is made up of 14 amino acids. Using reference TRBV5-1 and TRBJ1-1 for the parts outside the CDR3, the full variable domain is KAGVTQTPRYLIKTRGQQVTLSCSPISGHRSVSWYQQTPGQGLQFLFEYFSETQRNKGNFPGRFSGRQFSNSRSEMNVSTLELGDSALYLCASSSSGSNTEAFFGQGTRLTVV.

The chain combines TRBV5-1 with TRBJ2-3; 11 bases fit TRBD2. This CDR3 has 16 residues. The junction had 2 bases not matched to a gene; V was cut back by 0 bases and J by 2 bases. The germline CDR1 and CDR2 sequences are SGHRS and YFSETQ. DNA of the CDR3: TGCGCCAGCAGCTTGGTTAGCGGGGGGGCCACAGATACGCAGTATTTT. Translation gives CASSLVSGGATDTQYF.

There are a few counts of this clone. V gene TRBV27 combines with J gene TRBJ1-5, with no clear D. The CDR3 length is 15 residues. Germline CDR1 MNHEY, CDR2 SMNVEV (reference sequence). Trimming pared 5 bases from V and 3 bases from J, leaving 14 bases between. The DNA for the CDR3 is TGTGCCAGCAGTCCGGAAGCCGGGCCCAATCAGCCCCAGCATTTT. Amino acid sequence: CASSPEAGPNQPQHF.

The chain is built from TRBV10-2 and TRBJ2-7; D remains ambiguous. The length of the CDR3 is 14 residues. The V gene's germline CDR1 is WSHSY and CDR2 SAAADI. The V end was cut by 2 bases, the J end by 0 bases, with 8 bases between. CDR3 bases: TGCGCCAGCAGTGAGAGGCGGAGCTCCTACGAGCAGTACTTC. This encodes CASSERRSSYEQYF.

This clone showed up just once. The chain links TRBV4-3 to TRBJ1-2, with D possibly matching TRBD1 (6 bases). CDR3 length equals 13 residues. Trimming cost V 3 bases and J 4 bases, with 9 bases left between them. CDR1 is LGHNA and CDR2 is YSLEER in the germline V gene. CDR3: CASSHTGTYGYTF. CDR3 coding DNA: TGCGCCAGCAGCCATACAGGGACCTATGGCTACACCTTC.

The V call is TRBV7-2, the J call TRBJ1-4; D is undetermined. The CDR3 loop spans 14 amino acids. The germline gives CDR1 SGHTA, CDR2 FQGNSA. V was trimmed by 1 base and J by 0 bases, leaving 3 bases between them. The CDR3 nucleotides are TGTGCCAGCAGCTTAGGTGCAACTAATGAAAAACTGTTTTTT. Encoded protein: CASSLGATNEKLFF.

Here the CDR3 DNA reads TGTGCCAGCAGTTACCCTGGACAAGTCCAAGAGACCCAGTACTTC. It codes for CASSYPGQVQETQYF. The J gene is TRBJ2-5, the V gene TRBV6-2 or TRBV6-3; D is possibly TRBD1 (5 bases). The CDR3 spans 15 residues. CDR1 is MNHEY and CDR2 is SVGEGT in the germline V gene. V was clipped by 2 bases and J by 1 base, with 11 bases between them.

The chain uses TRBV5-6 and TRBJ2-1, with D possibly TRBD2 on 5 matching bases. The CDR3 totals 18 residues. Deletions cut 0 bases from V and 0 bases from J, with 16 bases between. The germline CDR1 and CDR2 sequences are SGHDT and YYEEEE. The DNA for the CDR3 is TGTGCCAGCAGCTTGGCCCAGTCCTTTAGCGCCTCCTACAATGAGCAGTTCTTC. This codes for CASSLAQSFSASYNEQFF.

The rearrangement uses TRBV28 and TRBJ2-3; D is unresolved. In germline, CDR1 is MDHEN, CDR2 SYDVKM. Trimming removed 8 bases at V and 1 base at J, with 13 bases between. The CDR3 sequence is 14 residues long. CDR3 residues: CASVGSWGTDTQYF. The CDR3 nucleotides read TGTGCCAGCGTAGGTTCTTGGGGCACAGATACGCAGTATTTT. Combining the CDR3 with reference TRBV28 and TRBJ2-3 gives the whole variable domain DVKVTQSSRYLVKRTGEKVFLECVQDMDHENMFWYRQDPGLGLRLIYFSYDVKMKEKGDIPEGYSVSREKKERFSLILESASTNQTSMYLCASVGSWGTDTQYFGPGTRLTVL.

Turning to this clone: Being one base from a much bigger clone, this may be a read error. This rearrangement joins TRBV5-8 to TRBJ2-7, with unresolved D. The V gene lost 4 bases and the J gene lost 3 bases, with 5 bases spanning the gap. CDR1 SGHTS and CDR2 YDEGEE come from the germline V gene. There are 11 residues in the CDR3. CDR3 DNA sequence: TGTGCCAGCAGCCCTAACTACGAGCAGTACTTC. Translation: CASSPNYEQYF.

J is TRBJ2-7 and V is TRBV6-5, with D possibly matching TRBD1 (6 bases). Between the trimmed V and J ends, which lost 6 bases and 2 bases, there was a span of 17 bases. The CDR3 has 15 residues. Germline V CDR1 and CDR2: MNHEY, SVGAGI. The CDR3 loop reads CASSPLGAPTYEQYF. DNA for the CDR3: TGTGCCAGCAGCCCCCTGGGGGCGCCCACCTACGAGCAGTACTTC.

The CDR3 nucleotides read TGCGCCAGCAGCCAGGGACAGGCGGGGTCAAATGAGCAGTTCTTC. This encodes CASSQGQAGSNEQFF. The J gene is TRBJ2-1, the V gene TRBV4-3, with 8 bases identical to TRBD1. CDR3 size: 15 residues. The germline V gene has CDR1 LGHNA and CDR2 YSLEER. V dropped 3 bases and J dropped 7; count of bases not matched to a gene: 8.

V usage is TRBV19 and J usage is TRBJ2-7; D not resolved. This CDR3 has 12 amino acids. Trimming took off 3 bases at V and 7 bases at J, with 10 bases between the two ends. In germline, CDR1 is LNHDA, CDR2 SQIVND (reference sequence). CDR3 nucleotide sequence: TGTGCCAGTAGTATGAACAGCCGGGAGCAGTACTTC. It specifies CASSMNSREQYF.

V is TRBV7-8 and J is TRBJ2-1; TRBD1 matches at 9 bases. The V and J ends lost 3 bases and 4 bases, in that order; junction bases with no gene match: 7. This CDR3 is built from 16 residues. Germline V gene data show CDR1 as SGHVS and CDR2 as FQNEAQ. CDR3 protein: CASSFMTGGRYNEQFF. The CDR3 bases are TGTGCCAGCAGCTTCATGACAGGGGGGCGGTACAATGAGCAGTTCTTC.

This chain links TRBV28 with TRBJ1-2; the D gene is possibly TRBD1 (6 bases). V gave up 9 bases and J gave up 0 bases, with 14 bases separating them. The length of the CDR3 is 14 residues. Germline CDR1 is MDHEN and CDR2 is SYDVKM. The CDR3 sequence: CASGKQGANYGYTF. DNA of the CDR3: TGTGCCAGTGGGAAACAGGGAGCTAACTATGGCTACACCTTC.

The chain recombines TRBV18 with TRBJ2-2, with 8 nucleotides matching TRBD1. Germline CDR1 KGHSH, CDR2 LQKENI. V shed 7 bases and J 0 bases; nucleotides not matched to a gene: 10. The CDR3 consists of 17 residues. CDR3 protein: CASYPWDRRPNTGELFF. The DNA of the CDR3 is TGTGCCAGCTATCCCTGGGACAGGCGACCGAACACCGGGGAGCTGTTTTTT.

This clone came up a few times. This chain uses TRBV6-5 with TRBJ1-2, with D uncertain. Trimming removed 4 bases from V and 7 bases from J, with 10 bases in between. CDR3 size: 12 residues. From germline, CDR1 is MNHEY and CDR2 SVGAGI. The CDR3 sequence: CASSSPLGGYTF. Here the CDR3 DNA reads TGTGCCAGCAGTTCCCCCTTAGGTGGCTACACCTTC.